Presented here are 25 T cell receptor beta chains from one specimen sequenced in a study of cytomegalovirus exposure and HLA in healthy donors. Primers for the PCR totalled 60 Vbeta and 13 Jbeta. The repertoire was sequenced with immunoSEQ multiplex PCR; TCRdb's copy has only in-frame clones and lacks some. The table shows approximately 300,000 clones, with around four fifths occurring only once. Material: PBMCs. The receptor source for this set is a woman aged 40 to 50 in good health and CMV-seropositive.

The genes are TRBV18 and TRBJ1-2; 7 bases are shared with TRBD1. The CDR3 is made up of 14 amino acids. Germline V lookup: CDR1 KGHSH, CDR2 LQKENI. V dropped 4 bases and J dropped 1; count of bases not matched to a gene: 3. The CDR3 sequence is CASSQGALNYGYTF. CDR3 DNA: TGTGCCAGCTCACAGGGGGCTCTTAACTATGGCTACACCTTC.

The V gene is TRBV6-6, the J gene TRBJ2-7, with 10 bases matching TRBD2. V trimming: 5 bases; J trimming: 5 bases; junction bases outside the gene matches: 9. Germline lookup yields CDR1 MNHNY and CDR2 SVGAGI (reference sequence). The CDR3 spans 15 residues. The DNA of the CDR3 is TGTGCCAGCAGTCCCGCTAGCGGGAGCACCCACGAGCAGTACTTC. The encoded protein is CASSPASGSTHEQYF.

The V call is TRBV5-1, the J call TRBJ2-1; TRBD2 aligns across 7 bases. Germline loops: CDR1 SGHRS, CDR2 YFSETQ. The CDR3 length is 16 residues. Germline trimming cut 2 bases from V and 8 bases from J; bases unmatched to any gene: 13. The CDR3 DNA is TGCGCCAGCAGCTTAAGTCGCCTAGCGGCCCACGATGAGCAGTTCTTC. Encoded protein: CASSLSRLAAHDEQFF.

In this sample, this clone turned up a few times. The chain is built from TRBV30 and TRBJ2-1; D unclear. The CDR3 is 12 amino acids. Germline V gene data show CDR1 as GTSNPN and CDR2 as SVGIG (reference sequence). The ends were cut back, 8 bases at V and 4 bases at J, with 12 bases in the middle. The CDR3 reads CALGWRYNEQFF. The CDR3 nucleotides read TGTGCCCTTGGATGGAGATACAATGAGCAGTTCTTC.

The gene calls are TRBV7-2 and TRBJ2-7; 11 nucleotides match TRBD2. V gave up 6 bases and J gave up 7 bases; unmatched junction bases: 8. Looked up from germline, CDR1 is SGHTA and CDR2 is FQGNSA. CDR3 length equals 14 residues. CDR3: CASRLTSGTWEQYF. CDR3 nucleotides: TGTGCCAGCAGACTGACTAGCGGGACGTGGGAGCAGTACTTC.

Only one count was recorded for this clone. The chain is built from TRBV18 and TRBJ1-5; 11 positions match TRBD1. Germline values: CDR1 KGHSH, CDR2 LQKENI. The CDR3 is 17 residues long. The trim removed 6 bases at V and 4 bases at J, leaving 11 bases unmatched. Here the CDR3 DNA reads TGTGCCAGCTCCCCAGGACAGGGGGCTACGCAAAATCAGCCCCAGCATTTT. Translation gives CASSPGQGATQNQPQHF.

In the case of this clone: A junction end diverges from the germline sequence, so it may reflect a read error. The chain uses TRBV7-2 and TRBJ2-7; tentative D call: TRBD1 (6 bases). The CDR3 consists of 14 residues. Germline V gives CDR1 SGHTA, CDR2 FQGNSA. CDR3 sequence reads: CASSFPDRSYGQYF. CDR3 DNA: TGTGCCAGCAGCTTCCCTGACAGGTCCTACGGGCAGTACTTC.

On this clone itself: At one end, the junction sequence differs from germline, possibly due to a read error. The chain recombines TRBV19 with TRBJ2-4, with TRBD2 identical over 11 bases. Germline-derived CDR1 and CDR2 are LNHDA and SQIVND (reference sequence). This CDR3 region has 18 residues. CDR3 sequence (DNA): TGTGCCAGTAGTATTCGCGTTGTAGCGGGAGGGCCAGGAAACAGTCAGTACTTC. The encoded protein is CASSIRVVAGGPGNSQYF.

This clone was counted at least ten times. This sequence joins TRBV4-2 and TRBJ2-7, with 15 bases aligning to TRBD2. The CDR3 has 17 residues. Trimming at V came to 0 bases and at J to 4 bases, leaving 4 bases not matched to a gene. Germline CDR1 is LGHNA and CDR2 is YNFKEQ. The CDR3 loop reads CASSQEGLAGGPYEQYF. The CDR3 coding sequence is TGTGCCAGCAGCCAAGAGGGACTAGCGGGAGGCCCTTACGAGCAGTACTTC.

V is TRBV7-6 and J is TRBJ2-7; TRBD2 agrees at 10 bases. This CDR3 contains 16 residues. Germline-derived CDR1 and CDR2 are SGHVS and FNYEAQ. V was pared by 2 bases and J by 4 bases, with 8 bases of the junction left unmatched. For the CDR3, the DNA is TGTGCCAGCAGCTTACGAGCTAGCGGGGGAAATTACGAGCAGTACTTC. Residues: CASSLRASGGNYEQYF.

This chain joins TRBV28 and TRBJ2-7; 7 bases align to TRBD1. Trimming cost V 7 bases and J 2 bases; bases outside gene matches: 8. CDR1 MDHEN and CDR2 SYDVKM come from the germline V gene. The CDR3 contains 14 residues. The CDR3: CASTGWDSAYEQYF. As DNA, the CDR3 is TGTGCCAGCACGGGATGGGACAGTGCCTACGAGCAGTACTTC.

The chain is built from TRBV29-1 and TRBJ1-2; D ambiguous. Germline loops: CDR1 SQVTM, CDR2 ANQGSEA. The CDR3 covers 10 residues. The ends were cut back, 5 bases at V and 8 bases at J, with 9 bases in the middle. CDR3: CSVRIEGYTF. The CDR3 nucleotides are TGCAGCGTTCGCATCGAGGGCTACACCTTC.

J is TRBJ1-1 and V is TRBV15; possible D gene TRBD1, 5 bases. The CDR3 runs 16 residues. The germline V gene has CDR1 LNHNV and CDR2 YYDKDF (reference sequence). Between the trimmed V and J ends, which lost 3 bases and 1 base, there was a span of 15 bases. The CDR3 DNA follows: TGTGCCACCAGCAGGGGAGTTGGGGGGGGGAACACTGAAGCTTTCTTT. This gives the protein CATSRGVGGGNTEAFF.

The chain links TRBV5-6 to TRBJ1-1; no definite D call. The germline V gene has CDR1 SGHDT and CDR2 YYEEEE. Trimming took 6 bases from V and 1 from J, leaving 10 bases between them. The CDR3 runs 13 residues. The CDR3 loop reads CASTTPGNTEAFF. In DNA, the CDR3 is TGTGCCAGCACTACCCCAGGGAACACTGAAGCTTTCTTT. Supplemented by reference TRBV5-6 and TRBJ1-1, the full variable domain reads DAGVTQSPTHLIKTRGQQVTLRCSPKSGHDTVSWYQQALGQGPQFIFQYYEEEERQRGNFPDRFSGHQFPNYSSELNVNALLLGDSALYLCASTTPGNTEAFFGQGTRLTVV.

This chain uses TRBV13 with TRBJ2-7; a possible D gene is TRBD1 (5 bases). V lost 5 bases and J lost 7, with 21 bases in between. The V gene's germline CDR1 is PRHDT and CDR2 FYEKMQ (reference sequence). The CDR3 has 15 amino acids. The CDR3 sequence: CASSLLTLGAGEQYF. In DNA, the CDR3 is TGTGCCAGCAGCCTGCTCACCTTAGGGGCCGGGGAGCAGTACTTC.

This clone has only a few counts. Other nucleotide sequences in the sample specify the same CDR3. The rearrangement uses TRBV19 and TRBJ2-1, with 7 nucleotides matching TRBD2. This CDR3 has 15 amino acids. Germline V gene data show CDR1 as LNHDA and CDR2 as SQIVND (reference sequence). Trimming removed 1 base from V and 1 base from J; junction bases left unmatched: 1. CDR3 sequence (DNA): TGTGCCAGTAGTATAGGCGGGGGTTCCTACAATGAGCAGTTCTTC. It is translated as CASSIGGGSYNEQFF.

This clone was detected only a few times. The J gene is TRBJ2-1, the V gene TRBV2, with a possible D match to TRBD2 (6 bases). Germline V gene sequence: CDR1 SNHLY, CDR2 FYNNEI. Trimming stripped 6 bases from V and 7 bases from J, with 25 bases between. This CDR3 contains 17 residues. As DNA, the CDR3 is TGTGCCAGCAGGGGCCTCACGGGACTCCAGGGAAGGAATGAGCAGTTCTTC. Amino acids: CASRGLTGLQGRNEQFF.

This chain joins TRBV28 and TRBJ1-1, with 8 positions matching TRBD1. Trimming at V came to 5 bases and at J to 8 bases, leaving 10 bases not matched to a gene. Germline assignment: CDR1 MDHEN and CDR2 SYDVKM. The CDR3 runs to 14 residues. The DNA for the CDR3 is TGTGCCAGCAGTCCCGACCCCCGGGACAGGGAAGCTTTCTTT. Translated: CASSPDPRDREAFF.

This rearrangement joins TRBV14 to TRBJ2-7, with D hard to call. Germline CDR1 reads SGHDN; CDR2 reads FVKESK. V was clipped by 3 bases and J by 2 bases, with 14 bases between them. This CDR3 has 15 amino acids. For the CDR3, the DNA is TGTGCCAGCAGCCAGTCATGGGCCGTTCCCTACGAGCAGTACTTC. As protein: CASSQSWAVPYEQYF. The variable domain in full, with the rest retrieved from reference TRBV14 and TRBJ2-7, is EAGVTQFPSHSVIEKGQTVTLRCDPISGHDNLYWYRRVMGKEIKFLLHFVKESKQDESGMPNNRFLAERTGGTYSTLKVQPAELEDSGVYFCASSQSWAVPYEQYFGPGTRLTVT.

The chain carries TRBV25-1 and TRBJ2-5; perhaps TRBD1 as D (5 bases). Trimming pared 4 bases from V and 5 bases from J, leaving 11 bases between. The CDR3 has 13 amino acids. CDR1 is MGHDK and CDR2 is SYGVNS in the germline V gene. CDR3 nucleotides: TGTGCCAGCAGTGGCAGGGATGGGGAGACCCAGTACTTC. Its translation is CASSGRDGETQYF. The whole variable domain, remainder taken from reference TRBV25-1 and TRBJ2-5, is EADIYQTPRYLVIGTGKKITLECSQTMGHDKMYWYQQDPGMELHLIHYSYGVNSTEKGDLSSESTVSRIRTEHFPLTLESARPSHTSQYLCASSGRDGETQYFGPGTRLLVL.

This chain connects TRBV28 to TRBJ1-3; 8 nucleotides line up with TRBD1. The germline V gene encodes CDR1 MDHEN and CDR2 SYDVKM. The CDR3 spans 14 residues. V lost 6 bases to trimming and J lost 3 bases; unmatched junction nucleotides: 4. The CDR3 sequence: CASRGDRFGNTIYF. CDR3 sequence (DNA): TGTGCCAGCAGGGGGGACAGGTTTGGAAACACCATATATTTT.

DNA of the CDR3: TGTGCCAGTAGTATGCGGGAGAGGAGCACAGATACGCAGTATTTT. Its protein product is CASSMRERSTDTQYF. The chain links TRBV19 to TRBJ2-3; 7 nucleotides line up with TRBD2. CDR1 and CDR2 (germline): LNHDA, SQIVND (reference sequence). The V and J ends lost 3 bases and 0 bases, in that order; junction bases with no gene match: 3. The CDR3 runs to 15 residues.

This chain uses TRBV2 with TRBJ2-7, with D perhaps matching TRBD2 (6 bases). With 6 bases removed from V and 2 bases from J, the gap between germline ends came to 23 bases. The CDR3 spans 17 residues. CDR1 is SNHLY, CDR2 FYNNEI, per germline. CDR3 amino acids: CASSKRGLRDQTYEQYF. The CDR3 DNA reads TGTGCCAGCAGCAAACGGGGACTCCGGGACCAAACCTACGAGCAGTACTTC. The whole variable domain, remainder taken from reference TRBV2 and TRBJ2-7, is EPEVTQTPSHQVTQMGQEVILRCVPISNHLYFYWYRQILGQKVEFLVSFYNNEISEKSEIFDDQFSVERPDGSNFTLKIRSTKLEDSAMYFCASSKRGLRDQTYEQYFGPGTRLTVT.

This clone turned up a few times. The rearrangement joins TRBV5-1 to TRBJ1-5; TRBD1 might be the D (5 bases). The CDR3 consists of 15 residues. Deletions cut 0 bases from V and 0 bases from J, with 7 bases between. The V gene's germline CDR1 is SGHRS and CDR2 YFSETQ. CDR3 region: CASSLGTGSNQPQHF. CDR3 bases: TGCGCCAGCAGCTTGGGAACAGGTAGCAATCAGCCCCAGCATTTT.

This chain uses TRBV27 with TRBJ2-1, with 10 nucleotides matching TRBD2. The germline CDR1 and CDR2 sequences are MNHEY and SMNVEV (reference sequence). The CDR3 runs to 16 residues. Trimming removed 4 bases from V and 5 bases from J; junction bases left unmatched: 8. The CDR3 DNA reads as TGTGCCAGCAGTTCTTACGGACTAGCGGTTAACAATGAGCAGTTCTTC. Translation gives CASSSYGLAVNNEQFF.